This TCR beta chain appears in the sequencing data of a study of radiation and T cells in renal cell carcinoma. Only in-frame clones appear in the TCRdb table, and some are missing; sequencing was by immunoSEQ multiplex PCR. In the table there are roughly 100,000 clones, 65% to 90% of which are singletons. Trimming cost V 1 base and J 6 bases, with 10 bases left between them. This CDR3 comprises 13 residues. Germline CDR1 reads GTSNPN; CDR2 reads SVGIG (reference sequence). Specified time point: baseline pretreatment blood. Treatment given: 15 Gy SBRT to primary tumor, nephrectomy 4 weeks later. The tumor was a clear cell renal cell carcinoma.

J is TRBJ1-5 and V is TRBV30, with a tentative D call TRBD1 (6 bases). The sequence was collected from a man aged 50 or older with renal cell carcinoma. Specimen: blood, collected from a patient whose treatment included radiotherapy and nephrectomy. The CDR3 sequence: CAWSGTDIQPQHF. CDR3 in DNA: TGTGCCTGGAGTGGGACAGACATTCAGCCCCAGCATTTT.